These 10 T cell receptor beta chains came from one sample sequenced in a study of monozygotic twins with inflammatory bowel disease. TCRdb re-called the 5' RACE reads; every CDR3 protein appears as one record, without DNA. Recorded here are over 120,000 distinct CDR3 sequences; the top ten clones represent roughly 1.2%. The sample consisted of blood. Every receptor here comes from a human donor with ulcerative colitis or Crohn's disease, or a healthy co-twin of an affected twin (not recorded which).

CDR3: CASTSTSLSYEQYF. The chain combines TRBV19 with TRBJ2-7; there is no DNA to check the TCRdb D call of TRBD2. The CDR3 is 14 amino acids. CDR1 is LNHDA and CDR2 is SQIVND in the germline V gene (reference sequence).

CDR3 in amino acids: CSATGQVNTEAFF. V usage is TRBV20-1 and J usage is TRBJ1-1; the TCRdb call, TRBD1, lacks DNA for checking. The CDR3 is 13 residues long. The germline V gene encodes CDR1 DFQATT and CDR2 SNEGSKA (reference sequence).

The rearrangement joins TRBV5-1 to TRBJ2-1; the TRBD1 assignment by TCRdb is unverifiable without DNA. Germline V CDR1 and CDR2: SGHRS, YFSETQ. This CDR3 is built from 16 residues. CDR3 loop: CASSLEGSGGRPLQFF.

The gene calls are TRBV27 and TRBJ2-1; TCRdb returns TRBD2, unconfirmable since there is no DNA. Germline V CDR1 and CDR2: MNHEY, SMNVEV (reference sequence). The CDR3 sequence is 16 residues long. CDR3 in amino acids: CASSFLGLAGNNEQFF.

V usage is TRBV27 and J usage is TRBJ2-7. The CDR3 has 13 residues. The germline V gene encodes CDR1 MNHEY and CDR2 SMNVEV (reference sequence). The CDR3 spells CASSLLSSYEQYF.

The gene calls are TRBV12-3 or TRBV12-4 and TRBJ2-7; checking the TCRdb D call of TRBD1 is not possible without DNA. This CDR3 contains 14 residues. CDR3 sequence reads: CASTPWGPNYEQYF.

The CDR3 here is CASSLRLAGNYEQYF. The chain joins TRBV7-2 to TRBJ2-7; TCRdb's D call of TRBD2 is untestable without DNA. Germline CDR1 reads SGHTA; CDR2 reads FQGNSA. The CDR3 is made up of 15 amino acids.

The chain couples TRBV5-1 to TRBJ2-6; the D gene TCRdb calls, TRBD2, cannot be checked with no DNA. This CDR3 has 22 residues. The V gene's germline CDR1 is SGHRS and CDR2 YFSETQ. The CDR3: CASSLGTGPPGHGGPGANVLTF.

The chain has TRBV5-1 and TRBJ2-5; checking the TCRdb D call of TRBD1 is not possible without DNA. The CDR3 is 13 residues long. Germline V CDR1 and CDR2: SGHRS, YFSETQ. CDR3 loop: CASSLGAGQGQYF.

The gene calls are TRBV5-1 and TRBJ2-1; TCRdb indicates TRBD1, and absent DNA this call remains unverified. This CDR3 is 16 amino acids long. Germline assignment: CDR1 SGHRS and CDR2 YFSETQ. CDR3 sequence reads: CASSLDTGQTYNEQFF.